Shown below are 26 T cell receptor beta chains from a single sample sequenced in a study of low-dose radiotherapy and immunotherapy resistance in tumors. TRAV- and TRBV-specific primers, spanning alpha and beta chains, primed first-strand cDNA. Amplification of TCRs used a constant-region primer and V-primer adapter for roughly 18 PCR cycles. One entry per CDR3 protein, called by TCRdb with MiXCR from the reads. The table records 65,000 to 95,000 distinct CDR3 sequences, 15% to 20% of them present only once. Time point noted: before trial treatment. Material: PBMCs, obtained before treatment. Receptors were obtained from a male donor with prostate cancer.

This clonotype has ten or more counts. The rearrangement uses TRBV12-3 or TRBV12-4 and TRBJ2-1; D call uncertain. With 3 bases removed from V and 0 bases from J, the gap between germline ends came to 9 bases. This CDR3 spans 15 amino acids. The CDR3 coding sequence is TGTGCCAGCAGTTTGGGCAGGAGCTCCTACAATGAGCAGTTCTTC. Amino acid sequence: CASSLGRSSYNEQFF.

This clonotype showed up many times. The chain employs TRBV29-1 and TRBJ2-2, with 12 bases matching TRBD2. CDR3 length: 15 amino acids. The germline gives CDR1 SQVTM, CDR2 ANQGSEA. V trimming: 6 bases; J trimming: 4 bases; junction bases outside the gene matches: 6. The CDR3 protein is CSVILAGGFTGELFF. The CDR3 nucleotides are TGCAGCGTCATACTAGCGGGAGGATTCACCGGGGAGCTGTTTTTT.

This clonotype was seen ten or more times. This chain uses TRBV2 with TRBJ1-1; D gene uncertain. CDR3 length equals 12 residues. Germline CDR1 is SNHLY and CDR2 is FYNNEI. The germline V and J ends were trimmed by 5 bases and 4 bases, with 8 bases remaining between them. The CDR3 is CASSRGGTEAFF. The CDR3 nucleotides read TGTGCCAGCAGTCGCGGAGGCACTGAAGCTTTCTTT.

In the case of this clonotype: A far larger clone is off by one base, so a read error is likely. The V and J genes are TRBV5-3 and TRBJ2-7; TRBD1 might be the D (5 bases). TRBV5-3 is an ORF, and what it does is uncertain. The CDR3 has 14 amino acids. The CDR3 nucleotides read TGTGCCAGCAGCCCATCTGGACAAGCCAACGAGCTGTACTTC. The encoded protein is CASSPSGQANELYF.

The table lists this clonotype with many counts. This chain links TRBV9 with TRBJ2-5; TRBD1 agrees at 9 bases. Germline CDR1 is SGDLS and CDR2 is YYNGEE. This CDR3 region has 16 residues. Trimming at V came to 4 bases and at J to 4 bases, leaving 11 bases not matched to a gene. CDR3 DNA: TGTGCCAGCAGCAGAGAGGGGGACAGGGTAGGAGAGACCCAGTACTTC. Translated, it gives CASSREGDRVGETQYF.

V and J are TRBV10-2 and TRBJ2-3, with TRBD2 identical over 10 bases. CDR3 length equals 17 residues. The trim removed 2 bases at V and 4 bases at J, leaving 9 bases unmatched. Germline CDR1 WSHSY, CDR2 SAAADI. The CDR3 protein is CASSELPPGLASDTQYF. CDR3 sequence (DNA): TGCGCCAGCAGTGAGCTACCCCCGGGACTAGCGTCAGATACGCAGTATTTT.

This clonotype was counted at least ten times. The chain couples TRBV11-1 to TRBJ2-5; D is uncertain. The CDR3 sequence is 18 residues long. Germline CDR1 and CDR2: SGHAT and FQDESV (reference sequence). V lost 5 bases, J lost 4 bases, and 26 bases lay in between. CDR3 in amino acids: CASSPDVSLNPSRETQYF. As DNA, the CDR3 is TGTGCCAGCAGCCCAGATGTCTCCCTGAACCCATCGAGAGAGACCCAGTACTTC.

V is TRBV6-1 and J is TRBJ1-5, with 7 bases matching TRBD1. The CDR3 runs to 15 residues. V was pared by 5 bases and J by 6 bases, with 10 bases of the junction left unmatched. CDR1 and CDR2 from the germline V gene are MNHNS and SASEGT. The CDR3 reads CASSTTGMVVQPQHF. CDR3 sequence (DNA): TGTGCCAGCAGTACGACAGGGATGGTCGTTCAGCCCCAGCATTTT.

This clonotype was counted at least ten times. The rearrangement links TRBV12-3 or TRBV12-4 to TRBJ2-2, with D perhaps TRBD1 (6 bases). This CDR3 is built from 14 residues. V dropped 5 bases and J dropped 1 base, with 8 bases sitting between them. CDR3 nucleotides: TGTGCCAGCAGTAAACAGGGGAACACCGGGGAGCTGTTTTTT. This sequence encodes CASSKQGNTGELFF.

Worth noting for this clonotype: It is likely a read error: a sequence one base away is far more abundant. V usage is TRBV5-4 and J usage is TRBJ2-7; a possible D gene is TRBD2 (6 bases). The CDR3 totals 14 residues. Germline CDR1 and CDR2: SGHNT and YYREEE (reference sequence). V lost 4 bases to trimming and J lost 7 bases, with 18 bases between them. The CDR3 nucleotides read TGTGCCAGCAGCCGAGCAAGGGGACTCGATGAGCAGTACTTC. Translation: CASSRARGLDEQYF.

This clonotype was detected ten times or more. The chain links TRBV9 to TRBJ1-4; tentative D call: TRBD1 (5 bases). The CDR3 spans 16 residues. CDR1 is SGDLS, CDR2 YYNGEE, per germline. Trimming removed 0 bases at V and 6 bases at J, with 15 bases between. The CDR3 reads CASSVAPAGGYEKLFF. CDR3 bases: TGTGCCAGCAGCGTAGCCCCCGCCGGGGGTTATGAAAAACTGTTTTTT.

Concerning this clonotype itself: A far larger clone is just one base off, so this is likely a read error. The V and J genes are TRBV20-1 and TRBJ2-7; tentative D call: TRBD2 (5 bases). Germline V gene sequence: CDR1 DFQATT, CDR2 SNEGSKA (reference sequence). CDR3 length: 15 amino acids. With 3 bases removed from V and 7 bases from J, the gap between germline ends came to 22 bases. The CDR3 here is CSARAARGIYNEQYF. CDR3 nucleotide sequence: TGCAGTGCTAGGGCTGCTAGAGGGATATACAATGAGCAGTACTTC.

This clonotype showed up many times. The rearrangement links TRBV20-1 to TRBJ2-5; D gene uncertain. The CDR3 covers 16 residues. Germline CDR1 reads DFQATT; CDR2 reads SNEGSKA (reference sequence). Trimming took off 4 bases at V and 0 bases at J, with 18 bases between the two ends. The CDR3 DNA is TGCAGTGCTACCCCCCAGGCCTATACGTACCAAGAGACCCAGTACTTC. Its protein product is CSATPQAYTYQETQYF.

This clonotype has ten or more counts. The gene calls are TRBV19 and TRBJ2-1; 8 bases fit TRBD2. The CDR3 has 14 amino acids. Looked up from germline, CDR1 is LNHDA and CDR2 is SQIVND (reference sequence). Trimming took 5 bases from V and 5 from J; bases not matched to a gene: 5. The CDR3: CASSFGGGDNEQFF. The CDR3 DNA sequence: TGTGCCAGTAGTTTCGGGGGGGGAGACAATGAGCAGTTCTTC.

This clonotype was seen repeatedly, ten times or more. This rearrangement joins TRBV6-5 to TRBJ2-6, with D tentatively TRBD1 or TRBD2 (5 bases each). The length of the CDR3 is 17 residues. The V and J ends lost 2 bases and 0 bases respectively, with 11 bases between them. Germline CDR1 reads MNHEY; CDR2 reads SVGAGI. The CDR3 DNA follows: TGTGCCAGCAGTTACACCGGGACGGCCTCTGGGGCCAACGTCCTGACTTTC. Protein product: CASSYTGTASGANVLTF.

This clonotype has ten or more counts. The chain couples TRBV20-1 to TRBJ1-6; perhaps TRBD1 as D (5 bases). V was pared by 3 bases and J by 6 bases, with 12 bases between. The germline V gene has CDR1 DFQATT and CDR2 SNEGSKA (reference sequence). The CDR3 totals 14 residues. CDR3 DNA sequence: TGCAGTGCTAGGACCGGGGCGATTAATTCACCCCTCCACTTT. Residues: CSARTGAINSPLHF.

At least ten counts were recorded for this clonotype. The chain recombines TRBV5-1 with TRBJ1-1; D remains ambiguous. The CDR3 is 13 residues long. V gave up 2 bases and J gave up 1 base, with 6 bases separating them. From germline, CDR1 is SGHRS and CDR2 YFSETQ. The CDR3 DNA reads TGCGCCAGCAGCTTTAAAGAGAACACTGAAGCTTTCTTT. Translated: CASSFKENTEAFF.

This clonotype was seen repeatedly, ten times or more. The chain combines TRBV25-1 with TRBJ1-6, with D possibly being TRBD1 (6 bases). Germline V gives CDR1 MGHDK, CDR2 SYGVNS. Deletions cut 7 bases from V and 10 bases from J, with 14 bases between. There are 13 residues in the CDR3. CDR3 protein: CASNQQGNSPLHF. For the CDR3, the DNA is TGTGCCAGCAATCAACAGGGTAACTCACCCCTCCACTTT.

The sample holds many counts of this clonotype. The chain recombines TRBV20-1 with TRBJ2-3; possibly TRBD1 or TRBD2 for D (5 bases each). The CDR3 runs to 16 residues. With 0 bases removed from V and 4 bases from J, the gap between germline ends came to 17 bases. CDR1 and CDR2 (germline): DFQATT, SNEGSKA (reference sequence). The CDR3 protein is CSARDFAGRGADTQYF. CDR3 in DNA: TGCAGTGCTAGAGATTTTGCAGGGAGAGGGGCAGATACGCAGTATTTT.

The sample holds one count of this clonotype. The rearrangement joins TRBV20-1 to TRBJ2-4; 9 nucleotides agree with TRBD2. Per the germline V gene, CDR1 is DFQATT and CDR2 is SNEGSKA (reference sequence). The CDR3 covers 11 residues. The J segment lost 12 bases and the V segment lost 6 bases, leaving 6 bases of the junction unmatched. CDR3 sequence reads: CSASGTSNQYF. CDR3 in DNA: TGCAGTGCCTCCGGGACTAGCAATCAGTACTTC.

This clonotype was seen many times. The chain carries TRBV3-1 and TRBJ2-1; 8 bases agree with TRBD2. The J segment lost 4 bases and the V segment lost 4 bases, leaving 3 bases of the junction unmatched. Per the germline V gene, CDR1 is LGHDT and CDR2 is YNNKEL (reference sequence). The CDR3 loop spans 14 amino acids. CDR3 DNA: TGTGCCAGCAGCCTTAGCGGGACATACAATGAGCAGTTCTTC. Its translation is CASSLSGTYNEQFF.

Many counts were recorded for this clonotype. J is TRBJ2-2 and V is TRBV29-1; D not resolved. Germline assignment: CDR1 SQVTM and CDR2 ANQGSEA. The CDR3 has 11 amino acids. The V end was cut by 5 bases, the J end by 3 bases, with 4 bases between. CDR3 loop: CSVLYTGELFF. CDR3 bases: TGCAGCGTTTTATACACCGGGGAGCTGTTTTTT.

This clonotype was detected ten times or more. In DNA form, the CDR3 reads TGCGCCAGCAGCAAACAGGGGGAGAACACTGAAGCTTTCTTT. Translated: CASSKQGENTEAFF. This chain joins TRBV4-3 and TRBJ1-1; 8 bases agree with TRBD1. The CDR3 runs 14 residues. The V gene end was trimmed by 5 bases and the J gene end by 1 base; junction bases not matched to a gene: 3. Germline V gene data show CDR1 as LGHNA and CDR2 as YSLEER.

This clonotype was seen many times. The V gene is TRBV7-9, the J gene TRBJ2-1, with 8 bases that match TRBD2. Per the germline V gene, CDR1 is SEHNR and CDR2 is FQNEAQ (reference sequence). Germline trimming cut 8 bases from V and 9 bases from J; bases unmatched to any gene: 15. The CDR3 sequence is 15 residues long. For the CDR3, the DNA is TGTGCCAGCGGCCGTGGCGGGAGCGGGAGCCCTGAGCAGTTCTTC. Its translation: CASGRGGSGSPEQFF.

This sequence joins TRBV5-5 and TRBJ2-7, with D uncertain. The V gene's germline CDR1 is SGHKS and CDR2 YYEKEE (reference sequence). The CDR3 loop spans 12 amino acids. The CDR3 DNA reads TGTGTCAACAGCCCCGAGAACTACGAGCAGTACTTC. Its protein is CVNSPENYEQYF.

This clonotype showed up many times. The chain has TRBV5-4 and TRBJ2-2; the match to TRBD2 covers 8 bases. Germline-derived CDR1 and CDR2 are SGHNT and YYREEE (reference sequence). V shed 4 bases and J 3 bases; nucleotides not matched to a gene: 5. The CDR3 is made up of 15 amino acids. The CDR3 sequence is CASSLSGMDTGELFF. CDR3 in DNA: TGTGCCAGCAGCCTTAGCGGGATGGACACCGGGGAGCTGTTTTTT.